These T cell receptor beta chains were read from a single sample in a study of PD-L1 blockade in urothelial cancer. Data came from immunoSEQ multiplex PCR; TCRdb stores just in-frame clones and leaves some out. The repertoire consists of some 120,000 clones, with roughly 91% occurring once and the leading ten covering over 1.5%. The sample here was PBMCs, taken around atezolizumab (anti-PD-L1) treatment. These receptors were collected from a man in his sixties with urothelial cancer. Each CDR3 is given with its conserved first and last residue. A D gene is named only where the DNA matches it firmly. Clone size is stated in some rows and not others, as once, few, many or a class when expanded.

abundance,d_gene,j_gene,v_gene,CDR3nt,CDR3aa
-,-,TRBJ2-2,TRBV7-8,TGTGCCAGCAGCGCGTACAGGGTCGCGAACACCGGGGAGCTGTTTTTT,CASSAYRVANTGELFF
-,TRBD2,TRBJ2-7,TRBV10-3,TGTGCCATCAATGGGGGGGGACGTTTTTACGAGCAGTACTTC,CAINGGGRFYEQYF
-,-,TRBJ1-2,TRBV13,TGTGCCAGCAGCTTAAGGCGGGGGCAGAATGGCTACACCTTC,CASSLRRGQNGYTF
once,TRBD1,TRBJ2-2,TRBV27,TGTGCCAGCAGCGAGGGACAGGGGTACACCGGGGAGCTGTTTTTT,CASSEGQGYTGELFF
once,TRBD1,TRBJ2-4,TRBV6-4,TGTGCCAGCAGTCTGAGCCCCGAACAGGGGAACATTCAGTACTTC,CASSLSPEQGNIQYF
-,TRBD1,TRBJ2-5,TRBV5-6,TGTGCCAGCAGCCCAGGGGGCGGAGAAGAGACCCAGTACTTC,CASSPGGGEETQYF
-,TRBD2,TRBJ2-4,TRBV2,TGTGCCAGCAGTGAGACTAGCGGGAGTGTCAAAAACATTCAGTACTTC,CASSETSGSVKNIQYF
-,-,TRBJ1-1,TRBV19,TGTGCCAGTAGCCCCCAGGGCACTGAAGCTTTCTTT,CASSPQGTEAFF
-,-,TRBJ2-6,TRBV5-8,TGTGCCAGCAGCTTCAAAGTAGGACTCTCTGGGGCCAACGTCCTGACTTTC,CASSFKVGLSGANVLTF
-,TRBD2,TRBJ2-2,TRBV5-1,TGCGCCATTAAGGGGACTAGCGGAAACACCGGGGAGCTGTTTTTT,CAIKGTSGNTGELFF
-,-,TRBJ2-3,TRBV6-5,TGTGCCAGCAGGAGGCAGGGTATGGGGTCAGATACGCAGTATTTT,CASRRQGMGSDTQYF
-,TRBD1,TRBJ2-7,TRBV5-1,TGCGCCAGCAGCCTAGAGACAGGGGGCTGGTACGAGCAGTACTTC,CASSLETGGWYEQYF
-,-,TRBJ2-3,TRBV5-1,TGCGCCAGCAGCTTGGGCGGCGGTGCGGGCACAGATACGCAGTATTTT,CASSLGGGAGTDTQYF
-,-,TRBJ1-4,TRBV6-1,TGTGCCACCAAAGCCCGAGCAACTAATGAAAAACTGTTTTTT,CATKARATNEKLFF
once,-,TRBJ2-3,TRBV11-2,TGTGCCAGCAGCCCCCACAGGGGCACAGATACGCAGTATTTT,CASSPHRGTDTQYF
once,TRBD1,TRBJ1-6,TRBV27,TGTGCCAGCAGTCGGGACAGCTCCTATAATTCACCCCTCCACTTT,CASSRDSSYNSPLHF
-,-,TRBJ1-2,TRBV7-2,TGTGCCAGCAGCTTAGTTACAGGGAGTAACTATGGCTACACCTTC,CASSLVTGSNYGYTF
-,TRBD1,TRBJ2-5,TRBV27,TGTGCCAGCAGAAGGACAGGGGGGGAGACCCAGTACTTC,CASRRTGGETQYF